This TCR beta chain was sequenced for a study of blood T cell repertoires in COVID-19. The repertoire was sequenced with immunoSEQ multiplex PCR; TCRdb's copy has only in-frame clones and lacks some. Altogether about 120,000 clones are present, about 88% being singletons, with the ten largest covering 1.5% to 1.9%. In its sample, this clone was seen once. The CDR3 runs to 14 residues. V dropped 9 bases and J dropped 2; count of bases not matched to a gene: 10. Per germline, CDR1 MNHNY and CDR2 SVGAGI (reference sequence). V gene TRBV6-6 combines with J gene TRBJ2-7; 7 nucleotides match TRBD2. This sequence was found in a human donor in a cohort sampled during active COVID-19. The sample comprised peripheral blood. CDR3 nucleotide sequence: TGTGCCAGTACACCCCAGCGGGGCCCCTACGAGCAGTACTTC. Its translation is CASTPQRGPYEQYF.